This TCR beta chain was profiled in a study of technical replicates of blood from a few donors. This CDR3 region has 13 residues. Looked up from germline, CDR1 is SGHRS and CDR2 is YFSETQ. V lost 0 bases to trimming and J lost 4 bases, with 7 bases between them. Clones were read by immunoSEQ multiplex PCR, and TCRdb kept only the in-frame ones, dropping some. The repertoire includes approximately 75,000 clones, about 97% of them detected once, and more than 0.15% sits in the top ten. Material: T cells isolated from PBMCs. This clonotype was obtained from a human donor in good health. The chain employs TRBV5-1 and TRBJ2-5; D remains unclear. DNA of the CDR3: TGCGCCAGCAGCTTGGGCCGGGTAGAGACCCAGTACTTC. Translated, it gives CASSLGRVETQYF.